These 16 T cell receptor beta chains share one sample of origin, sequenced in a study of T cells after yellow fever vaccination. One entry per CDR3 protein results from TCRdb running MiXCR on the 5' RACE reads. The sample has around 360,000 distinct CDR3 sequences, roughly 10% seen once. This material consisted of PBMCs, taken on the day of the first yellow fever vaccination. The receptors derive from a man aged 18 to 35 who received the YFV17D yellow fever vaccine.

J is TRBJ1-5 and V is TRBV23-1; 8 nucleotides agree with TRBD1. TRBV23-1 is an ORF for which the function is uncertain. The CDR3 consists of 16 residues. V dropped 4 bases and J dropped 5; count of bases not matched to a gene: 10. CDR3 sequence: CASSLPPGQEYQPQHF. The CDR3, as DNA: TGCGCCAGCAGTCTACCCCCGGGACAGGAATATCAGCCCCAGCATTTT.

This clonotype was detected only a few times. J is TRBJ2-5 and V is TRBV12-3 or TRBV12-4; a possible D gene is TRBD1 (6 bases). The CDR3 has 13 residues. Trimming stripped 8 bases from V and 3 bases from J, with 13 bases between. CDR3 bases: TGTGCCAGCGCGAAGGACAGCGAAGAGACCCAGTACTTC. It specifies CASAKDSEETQYF.

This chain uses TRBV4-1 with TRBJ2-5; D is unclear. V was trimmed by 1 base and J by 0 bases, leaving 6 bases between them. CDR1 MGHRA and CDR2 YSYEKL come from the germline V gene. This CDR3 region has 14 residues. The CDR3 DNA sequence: TGCGCCAGCAGCCAAGTCCCAGACCAAGAGACCCAGTACTTC. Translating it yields CASSQVPDQETQYF.

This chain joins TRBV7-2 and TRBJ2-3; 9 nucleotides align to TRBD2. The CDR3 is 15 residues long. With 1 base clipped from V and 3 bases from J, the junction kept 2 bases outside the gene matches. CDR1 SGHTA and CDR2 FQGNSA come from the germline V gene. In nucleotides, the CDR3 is TGTGCCAGCAGCTTAGGCGGGGGGGTGACAGATACGCAGTATTTT. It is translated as CASSLGGGVTDTQYF.

CDR3 in amino acids: CSARDGGPRNEQFF. Written as DNA, the CDR3 is TGCAGTGCTAGAGATGGGGGGCCGAGGAATGAGCAGTTCTTC. The chain employs TRBV20-1 and TRBJ2-1; D possibly matches TRBD1 or TRBD2 (6 bases each). The germline CDR1 and CDR2 sequences are DFQATT and SNEGSKA (reference sequence). Trimming took off 0 bases at V and 7 bases at J, with 13 bases between the two ends. This CDR3 is built from 14 residues.

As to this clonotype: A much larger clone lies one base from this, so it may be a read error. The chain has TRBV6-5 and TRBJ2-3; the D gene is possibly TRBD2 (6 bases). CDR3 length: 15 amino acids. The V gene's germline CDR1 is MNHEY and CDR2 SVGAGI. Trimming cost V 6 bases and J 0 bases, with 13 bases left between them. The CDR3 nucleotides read TGTGCCAGCAGCTCGGGGGTAACTAGCACAGATACGCAGTATTTT. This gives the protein CASSSGVTSTDTQYF.

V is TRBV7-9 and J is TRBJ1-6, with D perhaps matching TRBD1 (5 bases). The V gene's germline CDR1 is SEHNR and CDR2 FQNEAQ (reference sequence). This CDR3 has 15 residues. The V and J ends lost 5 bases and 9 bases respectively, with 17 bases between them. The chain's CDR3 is CASSLTGARGSPLHF. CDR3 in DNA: TGTGCCAGCAGCCTGACCGGGGCGAGAGGTTCACCCCTCCACTTT.

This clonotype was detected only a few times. This chain's CDR3 is CASSRVQTNEKLFF. In nucleotides, the CDR3 is TGTGCCAGCAGCAGGGTACAGACTAATGAAAAACTGTTTTTT. J is TRBJ1-4 and V is TRBV12-3 or TRBV12-4; a possible D gene is TRBD1 (5 bases). This CDR3 has 14 amino acids. Trimming stripped 6 bases from V and 2 bases from J, with 10 bases between.

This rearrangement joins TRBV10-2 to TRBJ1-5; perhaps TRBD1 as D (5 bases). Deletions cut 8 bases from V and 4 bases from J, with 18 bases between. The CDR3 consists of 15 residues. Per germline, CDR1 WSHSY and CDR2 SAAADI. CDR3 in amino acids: CASHPRGGGNQPQHF. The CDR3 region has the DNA TGCGCCAGCCACCCACGGGGTGGGGGAAATCAGCCCCAGCATTTT.

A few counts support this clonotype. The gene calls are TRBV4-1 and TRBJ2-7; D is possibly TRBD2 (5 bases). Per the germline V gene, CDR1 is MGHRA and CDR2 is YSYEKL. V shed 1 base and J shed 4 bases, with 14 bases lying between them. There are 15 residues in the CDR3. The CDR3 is CASSQGPLRGYEQYF. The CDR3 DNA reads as TGCGCCAGCAGCCAAGGCCCCCTGAGAGGGTACGAGCAGTACTTC.

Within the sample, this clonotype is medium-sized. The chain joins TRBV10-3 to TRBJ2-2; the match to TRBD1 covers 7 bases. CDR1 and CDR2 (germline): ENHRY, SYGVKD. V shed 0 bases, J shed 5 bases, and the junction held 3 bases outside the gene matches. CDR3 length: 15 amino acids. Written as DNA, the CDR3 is TGTGCCATCAGTGAGTCCCAACAGGGGACCGGGGAGCTGTTTTTT. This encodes CAISESQQGTGELFF.

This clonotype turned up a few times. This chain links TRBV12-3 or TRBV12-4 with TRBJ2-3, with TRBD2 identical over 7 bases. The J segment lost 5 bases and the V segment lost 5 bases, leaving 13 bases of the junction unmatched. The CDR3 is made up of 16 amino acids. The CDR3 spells CASSPYRGDFIDTQYF. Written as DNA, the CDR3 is TGTGCCAGCAGTCCCTATCGGGGGGATTTTATAGATACGCAGTATTTT.

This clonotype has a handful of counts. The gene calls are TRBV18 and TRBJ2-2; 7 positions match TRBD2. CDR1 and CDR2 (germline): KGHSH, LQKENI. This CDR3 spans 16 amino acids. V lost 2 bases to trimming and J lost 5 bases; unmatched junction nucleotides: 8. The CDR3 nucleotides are TGTGCCAGCTCACCAACGCCCCTGGGAGGGACCGGGGAGCTGTTTTTT. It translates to CASSPTPLGGTGELFF.

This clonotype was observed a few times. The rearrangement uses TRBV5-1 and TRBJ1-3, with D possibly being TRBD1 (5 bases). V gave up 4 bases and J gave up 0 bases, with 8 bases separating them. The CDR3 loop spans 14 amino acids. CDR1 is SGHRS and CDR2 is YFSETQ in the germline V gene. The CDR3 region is CASSGGSSGNTIYF. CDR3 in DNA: TGCGCCAGCAGCGGGGGGAGCTCTGGAAACACCATATATTTT.

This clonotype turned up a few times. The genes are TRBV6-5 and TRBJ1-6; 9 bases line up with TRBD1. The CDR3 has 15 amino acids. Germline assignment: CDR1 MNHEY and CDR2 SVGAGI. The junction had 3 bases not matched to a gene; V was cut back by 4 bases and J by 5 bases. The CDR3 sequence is CASSSGQGHNSPLHF. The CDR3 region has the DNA TGTGCCAGCAGTTCGGGACAGGGTCATAATTCACCCCTCCACTTT.

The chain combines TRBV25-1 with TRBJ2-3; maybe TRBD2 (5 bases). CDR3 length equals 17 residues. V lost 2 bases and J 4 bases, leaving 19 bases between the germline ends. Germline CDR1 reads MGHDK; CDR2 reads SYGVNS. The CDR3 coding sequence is TGTGCCAGCAGTGAAATGGAGGCAAGGTGGACCTCAGATACGCAGTATTTT. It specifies CASSEMEARWTSDTQYF.